Shown below are 24 T cell receptor beta chains from a single sample sequenced in a study of cytomegalovirus exposure and HLA in healthy donors. Assay used: immunoSEQ multiplex PCR; TCRdb lists only in-frame clones, some missing. Of approximately 170,000 clones listed, approximately 86% are singletons. Sequencing was carried out using PBMCs. The receptors were gathered from a man under 40 in good health and CMV-seropositive.

The chain combines TRBV5-1 with TRBJ2-3, with 8 bases fitting TRBD1. The V gene end was trimmed by 0 bases and the J gene end by 9 bases; junction bases not matched to a gene: 9. Looked up from germline, CDR1 is SGHRS and CDR2 is YFSETQ. This CDR3 spans 15 amino acids. CDR3 protein: CASSLVATGEDTQYF. The CDR3 DNA follows: TGCGCCAGCAGCTTGGTTGCGACAGGGGAGGACACGCAGTATTTT.

The V call is TRBV30, the J call TRBJ2-3; the D gene is possibly TRBD2 (7 bases). Between the trimmed V and J ends, which lost 3 bases and 1 base, there was a span of 14 bases. The CDR3 has 15 amino acids. From germline, CDR1 is GTSNPN and CDR2 SVGIG (reference sequence). CDR3 sequence reads: CAWSIGGAGTDTQYF. CDR3 bases: TGTGCCTGGAGCATAGGGGGGGCTGGCACAGATACGCAGTATTTT.

The chain recombines TRBV2 with TRBJ2-3; TRBD1 might be the D (5 bases). Germline loops: CDR1 SNHLY, CDR2 FYNNEI. The CDR3 contains 14 residues. V gave up 6 bases and J gave up 0 bases, with 10 bases separating them. The CDR3 sequence is CASRRTTSTDTQYF. For the CDR3, the DNA is TGTGCCAGCAGACGGACAACTAGCACAGATACGCAGTATTTT.

This clone was recorded a few times. The gene calls are TRBV5-1 and TRBJ2-7, with 10 positions matching TRBD1. This CDR3 spans 15 amino acids. The junction had 7 bases not matched to a gene; V was cut back by 3 bases and J by 4 bases. Germline loops: CDR1 SGHRS, CDR2 YFSETQ. For the CDR3, the DNA is TGCGCCAGCAGCTCACCGGGACAGGGGAAATACGAGCAGTACTTC. Translated, it gives CASSSPGQGKYEQYF.

The gene calls are TRBV13 and TRBJ2-1; TRBD2 matches at 8 bases. The length of the CDR3 is 13 residues. Looked up from germline, CDR1 is PRHDT and CDR2 is FYEKMQ (reference sequence). V shed 8 bases and J 3 bases; nucleotides not matched to a gene: 3. The CDR3 DNA sequence: TGTGCCAGCTCTCGGGGGGGCTACAATGAGCAGTTCTTC. Protein product: CASSRGGYNEQFF. The variable domain in full, with the rest retrieved from reference TRBV13 and TRBJ2-1, is AAGVIQSPRHLIKEKRETATLKCYPIPRHDTVYWYQQGPGQDPQFLISFYEKMQSDKGSIPDRFSAQQFSDYHSELNMSSLELGDSALYFCASSRGGYNEQFFGPGTRLTVL.

This chain uses TRBV9 with TRBJ1-5, with TRBD1 matching over 8 bases. Per the germline V gene, CDR1 is SGDLS and CDR2 is YYNGEE. The junction had 9 bases not matched to a gene; V was cut back by 5 bases and J by 2 bases. The CDR3 spans 16 residues. The CDR3 sequence is CASSGMDREGNQPQHF. CDR3 in DNA: TGTGCCAGCAGTGGAATGGACAGGGAAGGCAATCAGCCCCAGCATTTT.

The V call is TRBV5-6, the J call TRBJ2-3; D is possibly TRBD2 (6 bases). Trimming stripped 4 bases from V and 0 bases from J, with 15 bases between. The CDR3 contains 16 residues. The germline V gene has CDR1 SGHDT and CDR2 YYEEEE. Written as DNA, the CDR3 is TGTGCCAGCAGCACCGGCTCCGGGACTAGCACAGATACGCAGTATTTT. It encodes CASSTGSGTSTDTQYF.

The table lists this clone with a count of one. V gene TRBV11-2 combines with J gene TRBJ2-7, with D unresolved. The CDR3 is 13 amino acids. Germline V lookup: CDR1 SGHAT, CDR2 FQNNGV. Trimming cost V 0 bases and J 8 bases, with 11 bases left between them. This CDR3 reads CASSLDFGLKQYF. The CDR3 DNA sequence: TGTGCCAGCAGCTTAGATTTCGGGTTGAAGCAGTACTTC.

For the CDR3, the DNA is TGTGCCAGCCAACGGACAGGCCATGAGCAGTTCTTC. It is translated as CASQRTGHEQFF. V is TRBV19 and J is TRBJ2-1; 7 bases fit TRBD1. The CDR3 covers 12 residues. Losses at the gene ends were 9 bases for V and 8 bases for J; bases not matched to a gene: 7. Germline V CDR1 and CDR2: LNHDA, SQIVND (reference sequence).

V and J are TRBV7-9 and TRBJ1-5; D is undetermined. The CDR3 has 14 amino acids. Germline V gives CDR1 SEHNR, CDR2 FQNEAQ (reference sequence). Trimming removed 4 bases from V and 7 bases from J, with 14 bases in between. CDR3 coding DNA: TGTGCCAGCAGCTCGCGGGATACTGGGCAGCCCCAGCATTTT. The encoded protein is CASSSRDTGQPQHF.

The chain employs TRBV7-3 and TRBJ2-3, with 7 bases fitting TRBD1. V lost 7 bases and J lost 6; bases outside the gene matches: 7. Germline CDR1 reads SGHTA; CDR2 reads FQGTGA. This CDR3 is 13 amino acids long. The CDR3: CASTPGGSDTQYF. CDR3 in DNA: TGTGCCAGCACCCCAGGGGGATCGGATACGCAGTATTTT.

This sequence joins TRBV25-1 and TRBJ2-7; D gene unclear. Germline assignment: CDR1 MGHDK and CDR2 SYGVNS. V lost 1 base and J 6 bases, leaving 4 bases between the germline ends. The CDR3 consists of 11 residues. The CDR3 reads CASSESGEQYF. CDR3 DNA sequence: TGTGCCAGCAGTGAATCAGGCGAGCAGTACTTC.

V gene TRBV19 combines with J gene TRBJ2-1; 8 bases match TRBD2. V shed 5 bases and J 10 bases; nucleotides not matched to a gene: 7. Looked up from germline, CDR1 is LNHDA and CDR2 is SQIVND (reference sequence). CDR3 length: 13 amino acids. CDR3: CASSPGVAGEQFF. For the CDR3, the DNA is TGTGCCAGTAGTCCCGGAGTAGCGGGGGAGCAGTTCTTC.

The chain carries TRBV9 and TRBJ2-1; 12 bases line up with TRBD2. Trimming at V came to 1 base and at J to 7 bases, leaving 9 bases not matched to a gene. This CDR3 spans 17 amino acids. Germline V gives CDR1 SGDLS, CDR2 YYNGEE. The CDR3 is CASSVPLAGGPSNEQFF. In DNA, the CDR3 is TGTGCCAGCAGCGTACCCCTAGCGGGGGGGCCTAGTAATGAGCAGTTCTTC.

The chain is built from TRBV9 and TRBJ2-3, with 9 nucleotides matching TRBD2. The CDR3 is made up of 17 amino acids. With V trimmed by 4 bases and J by 5 bases, 14 bases remained unmatched. Germline V gene sequence: CDR1 SGDLS, CDR2 YYNGEE. CDR3: CASSREGGSGGKDTQYF. The CDR3 coding sequence is TGTGCCAGCAGCCGAGAGGGCGGTAGCGGGGGTAAAGATACGCAGTATTTT.

The rearrangement uses TRBV6-5 and TRBJ1-5; TRBD1 agrees at 7 bases. The germline V gene has CDR1 MNHEY and CDR2 SVGAGI. This CDR3 has 13 amino acids. J gave up 4 bases and V 5 bases, and 2 bases lay outside the gene matches. The DNA for the CDR3 is TGTGCCAGCAGTGGGACAGTAAATCAGCCCCAGCATTTT. Encoded protein: CASSGTVNQPQHF.

The count of this clone is one. The chain couples TRBV6-5 to TRBJ1-2, with a possible D match to TRBD1 (6 bases). This CDR3 spans 14 amino acids. The germline V gene has CDR1 MNHEY and CDR2 SVGAGI. Trimming left V 5 bases short and J 9 bases short, with 19 bases between. Written as DNA, the CDR3 is TGTGCCAGCAGTCCCCGGACAGAGCCCATGCGCTACACCTTC. This codes for CASSPRTEPMRYTF.

The V call is TRBV21-1, the J call TRBJ2-7; whether TRBD1, the table's D call, matches the DNA was not checked. TRBV21-1 is a pseudogene locus. This CDR3 has 12 amino acids. In nucleotides, the CDR3 is TGTGCCAGCAGCAGGGGACAGGGGGCTGTTGACTTC. It translates to CASSRGQGAVDF.

The J gene is TRBJ1-6, the V gene TRBV6-4; TRBD1 might be the D (5 bases). Trimming pared 4 bases from V and 9 bases from J, leaving 16 bases between. Germline-derived CDR1 and CDR2 are MRHNA and SNTAGT. There are 15 residues in the CDR3. CDR3 residues: CASSVDPAGGSPLHF. CDR3 in DNA: TGTGCCAGCAGTGTCGACCCTGCCGGGGGTTCACCCCTCCACTTT.

As regards this clone: Other DNA sequences in this sample translate to the same CDR3. This chain connects TRBV18 to TRBJ2-7; D is unclear. CDR3 length equals 13 residues. Germline CDR1 KGHSH, CDR2 LQKENI. V shed 3 bases and J shed 0 bases, with 6 bases lying between them. The CDR3 DNA reads as TGTGCCAGCTCACCTCCGGGCTCCTACGAGCAGTACTTC. Translated, it gives CASSPPGSYEQYF.

The sample holds one count of this clone. The chain uses TRBV19 and TRBJ2-3; 11 bases fit TRBD2. The CDR3 covers 16 residues. V gave up 6 bases and J gave up 0 bases; unmatched junction bases: 5. CDR1 LNHDA and CDR2 SQIVND come from the germline V gene (reference sequence). CDR3 DNA sequence: TGTGCCAGTAGCTTGACTAGCGGGGCCAGCACAGATACGCAGTATTTT. Residues: CASSLTSGASTDTQYF.

The chain uses TRBV5-1 and TRBJ2-1; maybe TRBD1 (5 bases). Trimming took off 3 bases at V and 4 bases at J, with 11 bases between the two ends. The CDR3 totals 14 residues. Germline CDR1 SGHRS, CDR2 YFSETQ. The CDR3 is CASSSPRGYNEQFF. CDR3 coding DNA: TGCGCCAGCAGCTCACCTAGGGGTTACAATGAGCAGTTCTTC.

This chain joins TRBV30 and TRBJ1-6, with 7 bases aligning to TRBD1. The CDR3 contains 16 residues. V trimming: 3 bases; J trimming: 3 bases; junction bases outside the gene matches: 8. CDR1 and CDR2 from the germline V gene are GTSNPN and SVGIG (reference sequence). CDR3 coding DNA: TGTGCCTGGAGCCTCGGACAGGCCCTCTATAATTCACCCCTCCACTTT. Its protein product is CAWSLGQALYNSPLHF.

This rearrangement joins TRBV28 to TRBJ2-1; D unclear. The CDR3 is made up of 10 amino acids. V was clipped by 6 bases and J by 9 bases, with 6 bases between them. The germline gives CDR1 MDHEN, CDR2 SYDVKM. In nucleotides, the CDR3 is TGTGCCAGCAGCTCCGGTGAGCAGTTCTTC. This encodes CASSSGEQFF.